Shown below are 29 T cell receptor beta chains from a single sample sequenced in a study of breast tumors, draining lymph nodes, adjacent tissues. MiXCR, applied by TCRdb to the multiplex PCR reads, yields one record per CDR3 protein. The profile shows more than 50,000 distinct CDR3 sequences, 45% to 60% of them singletons. The source material was breast tumor tissue. Receptors were obtained from a female donor with breast cancer. Some clones in this sample may be carry-over from other donors' samples.

This clonotype was observed at least ten times. For the CDR3, the DNA is TGTGCCAGCAGCCCGAGGACAGCTGTCTATGGCTACACCTTC. Protein: CASSPRTAVYGYTF. The gene calls are TRBV5-8 and TRBJ1-2; D might be TRBD1 (6 bases). The CDR3 is 14 amino acids. The ends were cut back, 4 bases at V and 4 bases at J, with 14 bases in the middle. The germline V gene has CDR1 SGHTS and CDR2 YDEGEE.

The chain is built from TRBV7-9 and TRBJ1-2; 8 bases agree with TRBD1. The CDR3 is 12 residues long. The trim removed 5 bases at V and 8 bases at J, leaving 4 bases unmatched. CDR1 SEHNR and CDR2 FQNEAQ come from the germline V gene (reference sequence). The CDR3 DNA reads TGTGCCAGCAGCCAGCAGGGGGCAGGCTACACCTTC. It yields the protein CASSQQGAGYTF.

Details on this clonotype: Since no conserved phenylalanine or tryptophan closes the CDR3, a read error is the likely cause. Because the CDR3's place on the DNA is in doubt, the DNA is left out and the CDR3 is given as listed by TCRdb. The chain links TRBV14 to TRBJ2-5; TRBD1 was called by the table and not checked on the DNA. Counting both end residues, the CDR3 totals 14 amino acids. Germline V lookup: CDR1 SGHDN, CDR2 FVKESK. The CDR3 spells CASSPRGLQETQSS.

The V call is TRBV24-1, the J call TRBJ2-5; D might be TRBD1 (5 bases). Germline V CDR1 and CDR2: KGHDR, SFDVKD. This CDR3 has 16 amino acids. Trimming removed 3 bases at V and 9 bases at J, with 22 bases between. The CDR3 loop is CATSDPSQGASEAQYF. CDR3 nucleotide sequence: TGTGCCACCAGTGATCCGTCCCAGGGTGCAAGTGAGGCCCAGTACTTC.

A remark on this clonotype: A clone one base away is much larger, so this may be a read error. The chain is built from TRBV20-1 and TRBJ2-1, with a tentative D call TRBD1 (6 bases). CDR1 is DFQATT, CDR2 SNEGSKA, per germline (reference sequence). This CDR3 has 12 residues. CDR3 coding DNA: TGCAGTGCTAGGGGGGCATACAATGAGCCGTTCTTC. Encoded protein: CSARGAYNEPFF.

This chain uses TRBV12-3 or TRBV12-4 with TRBJ2-7; D ambiguous. Trimming took off 6 bases at V and 5 bases at J, with 8 bases between the two ends. The CDR3 contains 11 residues. The CDR3 DNA follows: TGTGCCAGCAGCTTATTGCACGAGCAGTACTTC. It yields the protein CASSLLHEQYF.

This clonotype was counted between two and nine times. V is TRBV2 and J is TRBJ2-3; 11 nucleotides align to TRBD1. Per the germline V gene, CDR1 is SNHLY and CDR2 is FYNNEI. V lost 5 bases, J lost 6 bases, and 4 bases stayed unmatched. The CDR3 length is 14 residues. The CDR3 sequence is CASSLDRGPDTQYF. The CDR3 nucleotides are TGTGCCAGCAGTCTGGACAGGGGGCCGGATACGCAGTATTTT.

This clonotype was seen many times. V and J are TRBV7-2 and TRBJ2-5; 10 bases are a match to TRBD2. V dropped 7 bases and J dropped 3; count of bases not matched to a gene: 11. The CDR3 covers 16 residues. Per the germline V gene, CDR1 is SGHTA and CDR2 is FQGNSA. CDR3 in DNA: TGTGCCAGCACAGCTAGCGGGGGTTATTCGGAAGAGACCCAGTACTTC. Its translation: CASTASGGYSEETQYF. Complete variable domain (other parts from reference TRBV7-2 and TRBJ2-5): GAGVSQSPSNKVTEKGKDVELRCDPISGHTALYWYRQSLGQGLEFLIYFQGNSAPDKSGLPSDRFSAERTGGSVSTLTIQRTQQEDSAVYLCASTASGGYSEETQYFGPGTRLLVL.

The chain is built from TRBV18 and TRBJ1-6; D is unresolved. The length of the CDR3 is 13 residues. V was clipped by 2 bases and J by 10 bases, with 9 bases between them. Looked up from germline, CDR1 is KGHSH and CDR2 is LQKENI. The DNA for the CDR3 is TGTGCCAGCTCACCAGAGTATACATCACCCCTCCACTTT. Protein product: CASSPEYTSPLHF.

V usage is TRBV15 and J usage is TRBJ2-3, with TRBD2 matching 9 bases. CDR3 length: 15 amino acids. Germline lookup yields CDR1 LNHNV and CDR2 YYDKDF (reference sequence). Trimming took 2 bases from V and 3 from J; bases not matched to a gene: 3. The CDR3 reads CATSRSGLATDTQYF. CDR3 coding DNA: TGTGCCACCAGCAGAAGCGGACTAGCGACAGATACGCAGTATTTT.

This clonotype counts as medium-sized. The V and J genes are TRBV20-1 and TRBJ1-6; 7 bases match TRBD1. V shed 5 bases, J shed 7 bases, and the junction held 11 bases outside the gene matches. This CDR3 is built from 15 residues. Germline V gene data show CDR1 as DFQATT and CDR2 as SNEGSKA (reference sequence). The CDR3 nucleotides are TGCAGTGCTGGATCCCCGGGACAGACAAATTCACCCCTCCACTTT. Translated, it gives CSAGSPGQTNSPLHF.

The table lists this clonotype with a few counts. V is TRBV12-3 or TRBV12-4 and J is TRBJ1-6; 8 nucleotides match TRBD1. The junction had 4 bases not matched to a gene; V was cut back by 6 bases and J by 9 bases. The CDR3 consists of 13 residues. The CDR3 coding sequence is TGTGCCAGCAGGAGACAGGGGAGTTCACCCCTCCACTTT. Encoded protein: CASRRQGSSPLHF.

This clonotype was seen ten or more times. The chain employs TRBV4-2 and TRBJ1-2, with 7 bases aligning to TRBD1. This CDR3 is 16 amino acids long. V shed 4 bases, J shed 2 bases, and the junction held 10 bases outside the gene matches. Germline V CDR1 and CDR2: LGHNA, YNFKEQ. Here the CDR3 DNA reads TGTGCCAGCAGCCTTCGGGGGGACAGTCTAAACTATGGCTACACCTTC. Protein sequence: CASSLRGDSLNYGYTF.

This clonotype has a count of ten or more. The chain is built from TRBV12-3 or TRBV12-4 and TRBJ1-6; TRBD1 matches 9 bases. V lost 4 bases and J lost 8; bases outside the gene matches: 0. CDR3 length: 13 amino acids. The DNA of the CDR3 is TGTGCCAGCAGTTGGACAGGGGATTCACCCCTCCACTTT. Translation: CASSWTGDSPLHF.

The chain is built from TRBV7-9 and TRBJ2-1; TRBD2 agrees at 12 bases. Germline V lookup: CDR1 SEHNR, CDR2 FQNEAQ (reference sequence). The CDR3 sequence is 14 residues long. Unmatched junction bases numbered 2, after V lost 4 bases and J lost 7 bases. The CDR3 nucleotides are TGTGCCAGCAGCTCGACTAGCGGGGGTAATGAGCAGTTCTTC. Encoded protein: CASSSTSGGNEQFF.

This clonotype was seen many times. J is TRBJ2-2 and V is TRBV15; 15 bases match TRBD2. V lost 0 bases, J lost 5 bases, and 7 bases stayed unmatched. The germline CDR1 and CDR2 sequences are LNHNV and YYDKDF (reference sequence). This CDR3 has 19 residues. CDR3 sequence: CATSRDRTSGGAMTGELFF. The CDR3 nucleotides read TGTGCCACCAGCAGAGATCGGACTAGCGGGGGGGCGATGACCGGGGAGCTGTTTTTT.

Many counts were recorded for this clonotype. The genes are TRBV27 and TRBJ2-7, with D perhaps matching TRBD1 (6 bases). CDR1 and CDR2 from the germline V gene are MNHEY and SMNVEV (reference sequence). CDR3 length: 13 residues. Trimming took off 10 bases at V and 6 bases at J, with 19 bases between the two ends. The chain's CDR3 is CAKPGHLALEQYF. Written as DNA, the CDR3 is TGTGCCAAACCGGGACACCTCGCCCTCGAGCAGTACTTC.

On this clonotype itself: One end of the junction is discordant with germline, which a read error may explain. This chain links TRBV28 with TRBJ1-4; D not resolved. The CDR3 contains 18 residues. Per germline, CDR1 MDHEN and CDR2 SYDVKM. The CDR3 DNA follows: TGTGCCAGCAGCTTCTCCTACGAACAGCCGGCAACTAATGAAGAACTGTTTTTT. Protein: CASSFSYEQPATNEELFF.

To note about this clonotype: This likely comes from a read error, as the CDR3 has no conserved phenylalanine or tryptophan at its end. The chain combines TRBV3-1 with TRBJ2-3; a weak D match, TRBD2 (7 bases). This CDR3 spans 16 amino acids. Germline V gives CDR1 LGHDT, CDR2 YNNKEL (reference sequence). The CDR3 sequence is CASSQSRGGGTDTQYL. CDR3 DNA sequence: TGCGCCAGCAGCCAGTCTAGGGGGGGAGGCACAGATACGCAGTATCTT.

In its sample, this clonotype was seen once. The chain has TRBV19 and TRBJ2-1; a weak D match, TRBD1 (6 bases). The CDR3 length is 17 residues. CDR1 and CDR2 (germline): LNHDA, SQIVND (reference sequence). Deletions cut 5 bases from V and 1 base from J, with 18 bases between. The CDR3 coding sequence is TGTGCCAGTAGTCCCTACAGGGCAGTGGGTTCCTACAATGAGCAGTTCTTC. It codes for CASSPYRAVGSYNEQFF.

This clonotype was seen a single time. No conserved phenylalanine or tryptophan ends this CDR3, so it is likely a read error. This chain joins TRBV7-6 and TRBJ2-7; 7 bases agree with TRBD2. The CDR3 runs to 16 residues. Germline CDR1 is SGHVS and CDR2 is FNYEAQ. V lost 5 bases to trimming and J lost 9 bases; unmatched junction nucleotides: 19. In nucleotides, the CDR3 is TGTGCCAGCAGCCAATTGGCGGGGGATCCTCTTAACGGGCAGTACCTC. This sequence encodes CASSQLAGDPLNGQYL.

This clonotype came up many times. The chain employs TRBV18 and TRBJ2-1; TRBD2 agrees at 7 bases. Trimming cost V 2 bases and J 1 base; bases outside gene matches: 5. The CDR3 consists of 16 residues. Germline loops: CDR1 KGHSH, CDR2 LQKENI. The chain's CDR3 is CASSPFTRGSYNEQFF. The CDR3 nucleotides are TGTGCCAGCTCACCATTTACGCGGGGGTCCTACAATGAGCAGTTCTTC.

The chain uses TRBV7-2 and TRBJ2-2; 8 positions agree with TRBD2. This CDR3 has 15 amino acids. V was pared by 7 bases and J by 0 bases, with 4 bases of the junction left unmatched. Germline loops: CDR1 SGHTA, CDR2 FQGNSA. The CDR3 bases are TGTGCCAGCACCTCACTAGCGGCGAACACCGGGGAGCTGTTTTTT. This encodes CASTSLAANTGELFF.

Ten or more counts support this clonotype. V gene TRBV7-3 combines with J gene TRBJ2-2; no reliable D call. V lost 0 bases, J lost 5 bases, and 10 bases lay in between. In germline, CDR1 is SGHTA, CDR2 FQGTGA. This CDR3 comprises 15 residues. As DNA, the CDR3 is TGTGCCAGCAGCTTAACCACGGCCTTAACCGGGGAGCTGTTTTTT. Translating it yields CASSLTTALTGELFF. Using reference TRBV7-3 and TRBJ2-2 for the parts outside the CDR3, the full variable domain is GAGVSQTPSNKVTEKGKYVELRCDPISGHTALYWYRQSLGQGPEFLIYFQGTGAADDSGLPNDRFFAVRPEGSVSTLKIQRTERGDSAVYLCASSLTTALTGELFFGEGSRLTVL.

Note on this clonotype: The conserved phenylalanine or tryptophan normally closing the CDR3 is absent here, so this likely arose from a read error. This sequence joins TRBV7-2 and TRBJ2-5; D tentatively fits TRBD1 or TRBD2 (5 bases each). Trimming left V 4 bases short and J 4 bases short, with 13 bases between. Germline assignment: CDR1 SGHTA and CDR2 FQGNSA. This CDR3 has 14 residues. This CDR3 reads CASSSRGIGETQYL. CDR3 bases: TGTGCCAGCAGCTCGAGGGGTATTGGAGAGACCCAGTACCTC.

This clonotype has at least ten counts. A much larger clone lies one base from this, so it may be a read error. The rearrangement links TRBV5-6 to TRBJ2-1; D remains ambiguous. Germline V gene data show CDR1 as SGHDT and CDR2 as YYEEEE. This CDR3 spans 15 amino acids. CDR3 in amino acids: CASSLYRSSYNEQLF. The CDR3 DNA is TGTGCCAGCAGCCTCTACCGTAGCTCCTACAATGAGCAGCTCTTC.

J is TRBJ2-3 and V is TRBV6-6; 7 bases are shared with TRBD1. This CDR3 has 15 amino acids. V lost 5 bases and J lost 1; bases outside the gene matches: 6. Germline CDR1 reads MNHNY; CDR2 reads SVGAGI (reference sequence). This chain's CDR3 is CASSKTGAGTDTQYF. The CDR3 DNA follows: TGTGCCAGCAGTAAAACAGGGGCTGGCACAGATACGCAGTATTTT.

The chain has TRBV20-1 and TRBJ1-2; D might be TRBD1 (6 bases). The germline gives CDR1 DFQATT, CDR2 SNEGSKA (reference sequence). V was clipped by 3 bases and J by 2 bases, with 16 bases between them. This CDR3 is built from 15 residues. This CDR3 reads CSASQGQLTNYGYTF. The DNA for the CDR3 is TGCAGTGCTAGTCAAGGACAGCTAACCAACTATGGCTACACCTTC.

This clonotype was picked up a small number of times. This rearrangement joins TRBV20-1 to TRBJ1-4; no firm D call. V lost 1 base and J 7 bases, leaving 10 bases between the germline ends. Germline CDR1 and CDR2: DFQATT and SNEGSKA (reference sequence). This CDR3 is built from 13 residues. Here the CDR3 reads CSARGDDGEKLFF. CDR3 coding DNA: TGCAGTGCTAGAGGAGATGACGGTGAAAAACTGTTTTTT.